One and the same sample provided the 3 T cell receptor beta chains below, sequenced in a study of OX40 agonist ivuxolimab in advanced cancers. Method: immunoSEQ multiplex PCR; TCRdb's copy keeps in-frame clones and lacks some. The sample carries tens of thousands of clones, about 83% recorded once. The sample consisted of CD4+ or CD8+ T cells sorted from blood, taken in a trial of the OX40 agonist ivuxolimab. Receptors originate from an adult with an advanced solid tumor such as melanoma, head and neck, liver or kidney cancer.

The CDR3 protein is CASRFLAPSTDTQYF. The DNA of the CDR3 is TGTGCCAGCAGGTTCCTAGCTCCCTCCACAGATACGCAGTATTTT. V is TRBV7-9 and J is TRBJ2-3; D might be TRBD2 (5 bases). The CDR3 contains 15 residues. V lost 6 bases and J 2 bases, leaving 15 bases between the germline ends. Germline values: CDR1 SEHNR, CDR2 FQNEAQ (reference sequence).

This clone is termed large. V gene TRBV7-2 combines with J gene TRBJ1-2, with D unclear. Trimming removed 3 bases from V and 4 bases from J, with 9 bases in between. The CDR3 covers 13 residues. Germline V gene lookup returns CDR1 SGHTA and CDR2 FQGNSA. The CDR3 loop is CASSFSAVYGYTF. For the CDR3, the DNA is TGTGCCAGCAGCTTCTCGGCCGTCTATGGCTACACCTTC.

The chain has TRBV5-4 and TRBJ1-2; D is unresolved. This CDR3 region has 13 residues. From germline, CDR1 is SGHNT and CDR2 YYREEE (reference sequence). Trimming took 2 bases from V and 5 from J, leaving 10 bases between them. CDR3 protein: CASSLYVIYGYTF. In DNA, the CDR3 is TGTGCCAGCAGCTTATACGTAATTTATGGCTACACCTTC.